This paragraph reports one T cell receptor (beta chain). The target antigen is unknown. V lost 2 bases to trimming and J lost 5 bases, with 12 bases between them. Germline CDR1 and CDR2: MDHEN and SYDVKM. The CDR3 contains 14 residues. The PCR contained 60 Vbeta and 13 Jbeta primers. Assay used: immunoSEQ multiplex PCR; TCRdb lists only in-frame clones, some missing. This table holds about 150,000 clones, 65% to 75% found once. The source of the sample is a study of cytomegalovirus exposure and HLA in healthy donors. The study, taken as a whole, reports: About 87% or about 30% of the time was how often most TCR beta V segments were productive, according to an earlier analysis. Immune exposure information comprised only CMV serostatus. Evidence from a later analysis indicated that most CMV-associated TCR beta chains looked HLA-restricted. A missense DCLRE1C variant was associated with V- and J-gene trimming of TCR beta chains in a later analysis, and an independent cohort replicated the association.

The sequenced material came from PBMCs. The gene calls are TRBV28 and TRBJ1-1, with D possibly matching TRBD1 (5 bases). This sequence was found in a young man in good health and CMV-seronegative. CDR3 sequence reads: CASSLAQGTTEAFF. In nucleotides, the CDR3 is TGTGCCAGCAGTTTAGCGCAGGGAACAACTGAAGCTTTCTTT.